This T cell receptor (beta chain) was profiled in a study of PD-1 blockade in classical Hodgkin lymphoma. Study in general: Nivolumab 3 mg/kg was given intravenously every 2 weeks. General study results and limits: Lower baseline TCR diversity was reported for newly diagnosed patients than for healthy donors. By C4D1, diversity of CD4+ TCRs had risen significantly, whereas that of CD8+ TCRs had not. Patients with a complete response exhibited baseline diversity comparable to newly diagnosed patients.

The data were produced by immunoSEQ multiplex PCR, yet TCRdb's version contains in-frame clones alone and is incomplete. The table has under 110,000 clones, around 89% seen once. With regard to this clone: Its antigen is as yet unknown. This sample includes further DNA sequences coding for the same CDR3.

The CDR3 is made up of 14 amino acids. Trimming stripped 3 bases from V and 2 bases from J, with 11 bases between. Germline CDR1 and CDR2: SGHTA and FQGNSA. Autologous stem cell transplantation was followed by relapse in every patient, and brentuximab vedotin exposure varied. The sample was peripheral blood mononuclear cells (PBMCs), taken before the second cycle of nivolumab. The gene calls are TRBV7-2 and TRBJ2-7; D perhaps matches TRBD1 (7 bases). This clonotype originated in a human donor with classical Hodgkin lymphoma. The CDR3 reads CASSLRDSTYEQYF. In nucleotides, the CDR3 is TGTGCCAGCAGCTTGCGGGACAGCACCTACGAGCAGTACTTC.